The T cell receptor beta chain described here comes from a study of persistence of HIV-infected CD4 T cells. Across the study: CD4+ T cells responding to CMV or HIV-1 Gag were isolated. The study, taken as a whole, reports: Antigen-responding cells were enriched for degenerate expanded CDR3beta sequences.

An overlapping HIV-1 Gag peptide pool stimulated these cells at roughly 1 ug/peptide/mL. Memory cells lacking CD40L and CD69 with high CD45RO were sorted. Undetectable plasma HIV-1 RNA below 50 copies/mL lasted at least 4 years. The libraries were made with immunoSEQ version 4 in survey mode. TCRdb's table, derived via immunoSEQ multiplex PCR, lists solely in-frame clones and lacks some. In the table there are about 36,000 clones, 85% of which are singletons. The CDR3 is made up of 13 amino acids. V dropped 0 bases and J dropped 3 bases, with 3 bases sitting between them. Germline CDR1 reads SGHRS; CDR2 reads YFSETQ. In the case of this clone: What it recognizes is unknown.

This receptor was taken from an adult with HIV. The donor label of this sample is uncertain. This chain joins TRBV5-1 and TRBJ1-4; no clear D. Here the sequenced sample was cultured CD4+ T cells from PBMCs, taken from a patient who received antiretroviral therapy. The CDR3 bases are TGCGCCAGCAGCTTGGGAGCTAATGAAAAACTGTTTTTT. Translated, it gives CASSLGANEKLFF.